This record looks at one T cell receptor beta chain sequence and its context. Produced via immunoSEQ multiplex PCR; TCRdb's table is partial and in-frame only. This table has 120,000 or so clones, about 83% appearing once. This record comes from a study of blood T cell repertoires in COVID-19. The wider study: The United States, Italy and Spain provided the acute and convalescent COVID-19 samples. T cells, B-cell-depleted T cells, or PBMCs supplied cDNA or gDNA.

V lost 2 bases, J lost 4 bases, and 9 bases lay in between. CDR3 length equals 15 residues. CDR1 is SGHTA and CDR2 is FQGTGA in the germline V gene. The chain carries TRBV7-3 and TRBJ1-6; D might be TRBD1 (5 bases). The TCR was taken from a man older than 75 with active or convalescent COVID-19. The sequenced material came from peripheral blood. Here the CDR3 DNA reads TGTGCCAGCAGCTTACAGGGAACTTATAATTCACCCCTCCACTTT. Protein product: CASSLQGTYNSPLHF.